These T cell receptor beta chains were read from a single sample in a study of blood T cell repertoires in COVID-19. Clones were read by immunoSEQ multiplex PCR, and TCRdb kept only the in-frame ones, dropping some. Counted here are about 210,000 clones, around four fifths occurring once; the ten biggest clones make up about 7.3%. The source material was peripheral blood. These receptors all come from a woman aged 45-60 years with active or convalescent COVID-19. Each CDR3 is given with its conserved first and last residue. Fields, in order: clone size, J gene, D gene, V gene, CDR3 DNA, CDR3 protein. A D gene is named only where the DNA matches it firmly. The listing skips clone size in some rows; elsewhere it reads once, few, many or a size class.

clone size: NA; J gene: TRBJ2-3; D gene: NA; V gene: TRBV7-8; CDR3 DNA: TGTGCCAGCAGCTTTCAGGGCAGGACAGATACGCAGTATTTT; CDR3 protein: CASSFQGRTDTQYF
clone size: NA; J gene: TRBJ1-3; D gene: NA; V gene: TRBV18; CDR3 DNA: TGTGCCAGCTCGGGCTTACAGTCCGGAAACACCATATATTTT; CDR3 protein: CASSGLQSGNTIYF
clone size: NA; J gene: TRBJ1-5; D gene: TRBD1; V gene: TRBV3-1/TRBV3-2; CDR3 DNA: TGTGCCAGCAGCCTCAAGGGGGCCGCCTCCAATCAGCCCCAGCATTTT; CDR3 protein: CASSLKGAASNQPQHF
clone size: NA; J gene: TRBJ1-2; D gene: TRBD1; V gene: TRBV6-6; CDR3 DNA: TGTGCCAGCAGTCCTCTTAACAGGGGGCCGACTAACTATGGCTACACCTTC; CDR3 protein: CASSPLNRGPTNYGYTF
clone size: NA; J gene: TRBJ1-3; D gene: NA; V gene: TRBV15; CDR3 DNA: TGTGCCACCAGCAGAGGGGAGGGTGGAAACACCATATATTTT; CDR3 protein: CATSRGEGGNTIYF
clone size: NA; J gene: TRBJ2-1; D gene: TRBD2; V gene: TRBV3-1/TRBV3-2; CDR3 DNA: TGTGCCAGCAGCCCAGGGACTAGCGGTTACAATGAGCAGTTCTTC; CDR3 protein: CASSPGTSGYNEQFF
clone size: NA; J gene: TRBJ2-3; D gene: TRBD2; V gene: TRBV5-4; CDR3 DNA: TGTGCCAGCAGCTTGAATCGCGGCGGGGGGGCCACGGGCGGTACGCAGTATTTT; CDR3 protein: CASSLNRGGGATGGTQYF
clone size: NA; J gene: TRBJ1-1; D gene: TRBD1; V gene: TRBV4-2; CDR3 DNA: TGTGCCAGCAGCCAGAAAGGGGGGACAGGGTCTGAAGCTTTCTTT; CDR3 protein: CASSQKGGTGSEAFF
clone size: NA; J gene: TRBJ2-2; D gene: TRBD1; V gene: TRBV9; CDR3 DNA: TGTGCCAGCAGCGGGCCGACAGGGGGCCTGGCCGGGGAGCTGTTTTTT; CDR3 protein: CASSGPTGGLAGELFF
clone size: few; J gene: TRBJ2-5; D gene: NA; V gene: TRBV3-1/TRBV3-2; CDR3 DNA: TGTGCCAGCAGCCAACTCACCGAGGGAGCCCTAGAGACCCAGTACTTC; CDR3 protein: CASSQLTEGALETQYF
clone size: NA; J gene: TRBJ1-1; D gene: NA; V gene: TRBV14; CDR3 DNA: TGTGCCAGCAGCCGGAGGGTGAACACTGAAGCTTTCTTT; CDR3 protein: CASSRRVNTEAFF
clone size: NA; J gene: TRBJ1-5; D gene: TRBD1; V gene: TRBV5-6; CDR3 DNA: TGTGCCAGCAGCTTGCGGACAGGTAGCAATCAGCCCCAGCATTTT; CDR3 protein: CASSLRTGSNQPQHF
clone size: NA; J gene: TRBJ1-1; D gene: NA; V gene: TRBV7-3; CDR3 DNA: TGTGCCAGTAGAATCGCGAGGGCTGCTGAAGCTTTCTTT; CDR3 protein: CASRIARAAEAFF
clone size: once; J gene: TRBJ2-1; D gene: NA; V gene: TRBV10-1; CDR3 DNA: TGCGCCAGCAGTGAGTCGCGCGATGGGAGGCAGTTCTTC; CDR3 protein: CASSESRDGRQFF
clone size: few; J gene: TRBJ1-5; D gene: NA; V gene: TRBV11-2; CDR3 DNA: TGTGCCAGCAGCTTAGGTTTAATTCAGCCCCAGCATTTT; CDR3 protein: CASSLGLIQPQHF
clone size: few; J gene: TRBJ1-5; D gene: NA; V gene: TRBV28; CDR3 DNA: TGTGCCAGCAGATTTCCGGGGAGAGGGAATCAGCCCCAGCATTTT; CDR3 protein: CASRFPGRGNQPQHF
clone size: NA; J gene: TRBJ1-2; D gene: NA; V gene: TRBV6-2/TRBV6-3; CDR3 DNA: TGTGCCAGCAGTTACATAGGAGTTGATGGCTACACCTTC; CDR3 protein: CASSYIGVDGYTF
clone size: NA; J gene: TRBJ1-1; D gene: NA; V gene: TRBV10-1; CDR3 DNA: TGCGCCAGCAGCCCGGGAAGGGTTTCAGCCACTGAAGCTTTCTTT; CDR3 protein: CASSPGRVSATEAFF
clone size: NA; J gene: TRBJ2-1; D gene: TRBD2; V gene: TRBV18; CDR3 DNA: TGTGCCAGCTCACCGTTACTAGCGGGCAATGAGCAGTTCTTC; CDR3 protein: CASSPLLAGNEQFF
clone size: NA; J gene: TRBJ1-1; D gene: NA; V gene: TRBV10-3; CDR3 DNA: TGTGCCATCAGTGGTGGGGGGGACACTGAAGCTTTCTTT; CDR3 protein: CAISGGGDTEAFF
clone size: NA; J gene: TRBJ2-2; D gene: NA; V gene: TRBV5-1; CDR3 DNA: TGCGCCAGCAGCTTGGGTTCGGGGTCGGCCGGGGAGCTGTTTTTT; CDR3 protein: CASSLGSGSAGELFF
clone size: NA; J gene: TRBJ1-2; D gene: TRBD1; V gene: TRBV5-1; CDR3 DNA: TGCGCCAGCGGGCTGATGACAGGGGATGGCTACACCTTC; CDR3 protein: CASGLMTGDGYTF
clone size: NA; J gene: TRBJ1-5; D gene: NA; V gene: TRBV29-1; CDR3 DNA: TGCAGCGTTGTCCCTGGCGGTTTAGTAGGGGGCAATCAGCCCCAGCATTTT; CDR3 protein: CSVVPGGLVGGNQPQHF
clone size: few; J gene: TRBJ1-5; D gene: NA; V gene: TRBV6-5; CDR3 DNA: TGTGCCACCGCGACAGAACTAAATCAGCCCCAGCATTTT; CDR3 protein: CATATELNQPQHF
clone size: few; J gene: TRBJ2-6; D gene: TRBD1; V gene: TRBV5-1; CDR3 DNA: TGCGCCAGCGAGGGGGACAGCGGACGTTTGGGCTCTGGGGCCAACGTCCTGACTTTC; CDR3 protein: CASEGDSGRLGSGANVLTF
clone size: NA; J gene: TRBJ1-1; D gene: NA; V gene: TRBV20-1; CDR3 DNA: TGCAGTGCTAGTGCGGGGGGGGGCACTGAAGCTTTCTTT; CDR3 protein: CSASAGGGTEAFF
clone size: NA; J gene: TRBJ1-4; D gene: TRBD1; V gene: TRBV4-2; CDR3 DNA: TGTGCCAGCAGCCAAGGACCGGGACAGGGCAGTGAAAAACTGTTTTTT; CDR3 protein: CASSQGPGQGSEKLFF
clone size: NA; J gene: TRBJ2-7; D gene: TRBD1; V gene: TRBV28; CDR3 DNA: TGTGCCAGCAGAACCGGGACAGGCCCCTACGAGCAGTACTTC; CDR3 protein: CASRTGTGPYEQYF
clone size: NA; J gene: TRBJ1-1; D gene: TRBD1; V gene: TRBV19; CDR3 DNA: TGTGCCAGTAGTTTCCGACAGGGACTGAACACTGAAGCTTTCTTT; CDR3 protein: CASSFRQGLNTEAFF
clone size: few; J gene: TRBJ2-2; D gene: NA; V gene: TRBV27; CDR3 DNA: TGTGCCAGCAGACCGGCCGGTCGAGCGGGCATGAACACCGGGGAGCTGTTTTTT; CDR3 protein: CASRPAGRAGMNTGELFF
clone size: NA; J gene: TRBJ1-3; D gene: NA; V gene: TRBV6-6; CDR3 DNA: TGTGCCAGCGGGAGAATAGGTGGAAACACCATATATTTT; CDR3 protein: CASGRIGGNTIYF
clone size: NA; J gene: TRBJ2-3; D gene: NA; V gene: TRBV28; CDR3 DNA: TGTGCCTCGGGGGGACAGGAAGGCGGTACGCAGTATTTT; CDR3 protein: CASGGQEGGTQYF
clone size: NA; J gene: TRBJ1-2; D gene: TRBD1; V gene: TRBV28; CDR3 DNA: TGTGCCAGCAGTTTGGGTGGACAGGGCCATCGGGGCTACACCTTC; CDR3 protein: CASSLGGQGHRGYTF
clone size: NA; J gene: TRBJ1-3; D gene: TRBD1; V gene: TRBV4-2; CDR3 DNA: TGTGCCAGCAGCCAACGGGCAGGGGGACGGTTATCTGGAAACACCATATATTTT; CDR3 protein: CASSQRAGGRLSGNTIYF
clone size: NA; J gene: TRBJ1-4; D gene: NA; V gene: TRBV6-1; CDR3 DNA: TGTGCCAGCAGTGAAGCTAAATATGAAAAACTGTTTTTT; CDR3 protein: CASSEAKYEKLFF
clone size: NA; J gene: TRBJ1-4; D gene: NA; V gene: TRBV5-6; CDR3 DNA: TGTGCCAGCAGCGGTTTCTCTAAGGGGAATGAAAAACTGTTTTTT; CDR3 protein: CASSGFSKGNEKLFF
clone size: NA; J gene: TRBJ2-1; D gene: NA; V gene: TRBV9; CDR3 DNA: TGTGCCAGCAGCGTAGCGACAGGTAGGGAGCAGTTCTTC; CDR3 protein: CASSVATGREQFF
clone size: NA; J gene: TRBJ1-6; D gene: NA; V gene: TRBV27; CDR3 DNA: TGTGCCAGCAGTACCCGGTCGGGGACCCCCCAGGGGCGGCTTTCACCCCTCCACTTT; CDR3 protein: CASSTRSGTPQGRLSPLHF
clone size: NA; J gene: TRBJ2-5; D gene: NA; V gene: TRBV6-5; CDR3 DNA: TGTGCCAGCAGTCCCGACAGTACTGGTGAGACCCAGTACTTC; CDR3 protein: CASSPDSTGETQYF
clone size: once; J gene: TRBJ2-1; D gene: TRBD2; V gene: TRBV19; CDR3 DNA: TGTGCCAGTAGTATGCTCGGCGGGGGGGCGTCCTACAATGAGCAGTTCTTC; CDR3 protein: CASSMLGGGASYNEQFF
clone size: few; J gene: TRBJ2-2; D gene: NA; V gene: TRBV2; CDR3 DNA: TGTGCCAGCAGTGAAAGGGAGCCGGGCACCGGGGAGCTGTTTTTT; CDR3 protein: CASSEREPGTGELFF
clone size: NA; J gene: TRBJ1-5; D gene: NA; V gene: TRBV28; CDR3 DNA: TGTGCCAGCAGTTTGTCAGGGATGGGTCAGCCCCAGCATTTT; CDR3 protein: CASSLSGMGQPQHF
clone size: NA; J gene: TRBJ2-3; D gene: TRBD2; V gene: TRBV24-1; CDR3 DNA: TGTGCCGCCGGGACTAGCGGGGGGGCGGTCCCAGATACGCAGTATTTT; CDR3 protein: CAAGTSGGAVPDTQYF
clone size: NA; J gene: TRBJ1-5; D gene: TRBD1; V gene: TRBV7-9; CDR3 DNA: TGTGCCAGCAGCTCGACAGGGGCCAATCAGCCCCAGCATTTT; CDR3 protein: CASSSTGANQPQHF
clone size: once; J gene: TRBJ1-4; D gene: NA; V gene: TRBV5-6; CDR3 DNA: TGTGCCAGCAGCTTGGGAAGGGGTTACGAAAAACTGTTTTTT; CDR3 protein: CASSLGRGYEKLFF
clone size: NA; J gene: TRBJ2-7; D gene: TRBD2; V gene: TRBV7-9; CDR3 DNA: TGTGCCAGCAGCCCTAGCGGGAAATACGAGCAGTACTTC; CDR3 protein: CASSPSGKYEQYF
clone size: NA; J gene: TRBJ1-5; D gene: NA; V gene: TRBV30; CDR3 DNA: TGTGCCTGGAGTGGGGACACTTACGGTCAGCCCCAGCATTTT; CDR3 protein: CAWSGDTYGQPQHF
clone size: few; J gene: TRBJ2-3; D gene: TRBD2; V gene: TRBV27; CDR3 DNA: TGTGCCAGCAGTTTAGACGGGGTAGCGGGGGCTAGCACAGATACGCAGTATTTT; CDR3 protein: CASSLDGVAGASTDTQYF
clone size: NA; J gene: TRBJ2-5; D gene: NA; V gene: TRBV7-9; CDR3 DNA: TGTGCCAGCAGCCCCCAGGCGTCCCAAGAGACCCAGTACTTC; CDR3 protein: CASSPQASQETQYF
clone size: NA; J gene: TRBJ2-1; D gene: TRBD1; V gene: TRBV27; CDR3 DNA: TGTGCCAGCAGTTACAGGGGTTTTGGGTATGAGCAGTTCTTC; CDR3 protein: CASSYRGFGYEQFF
clone size: once; J gene: TRBJ2-5; D gene: TRBD2; V gene: TRBV7-2; CDR3 DNA: TGTGCCAGCAGCTCAAGCGGGGGGGGCGGCCGAGAGACCCAGTACTTC; CDR3 protein: CASSSSGGGGRETQYF
clone size: NA; J gene: TRBJ1-4; D gene: NA; V gene: TRBV5-1; CDR3 DNA: TGCGCCAGCAGCTTCCAGGGAGGTAATGAAAAACTGTTTTTT; CDR3 protein: CASSFQGGNEKLFF
clone size: NA; J gene: TRBJ1-2; D gene: NA; V gene: TRBV14; CDR3 DNA: TGTGCCAGCAGTCCTGACAGGAACTATGGCTACACCTTC; CDR3 protein: CASSPDRNYGYTF